This is a list of T cell receptor beta chains from one sample in a study of blood T cell repertoires in COVID-19. The protocol was immunoSEQ multiplex PCR, while the TCRdb copy is restricted to in-frame clones and leaves out a portion. Here the sample spans 140,000 to 150,000 clones, approximately 79% being singletons. Sample: peripheral blood. Receptor source: a man aged 45-65 years with active or convalescent COVID-19. The CDR3 runs from the conserved cysteine through the conserved F or W. The order of the fields is CDR3 DNA, CDR3 protein, V gene, D gene, J gene, clone size. D genes are given only for firm matches. Not all rows give a size; the values are once, few, many and, for expanded clones, a class.

CDR3 DNA: TGCGCCAGCAGCTTGGCCGGGACATGGGCTCGAATCGCGAACACCGGGGAGCTGTTTTTT
CDR3 protein: CASSLAGTWARIANTGELFF
V gene: TRBV5-1
D gene: NA
J gene: TRBJ2-2
clone size: few

CDR3 DNA: TGTGCCAGCAGTTTATCTGCAGGGATCAAGCCCCAGCATTTT
CDR3 protein: CASSLSAGIKPQHF
V gene: TRBV27
D gene: NA
J gene: TRBJ1-5
clone size: NA

CDR3 DNA: TGTGCCAGCAGGTCAGGGGGCGCCGGCTATGGCTACACCTTC
CDR3 protein: CASRSGGAGYGYTF
V gene: TRBV5-4
D gene: TRBD1
J gene: TRBJ1-2
clone size: NA

CDR3 DNA: TGCGCCAGCAGCCAAGCCCGGCCTAGCGAACAGTACGAGCAGTACTTC
CDR3 protein: CASSQARPSEQYEQYF
V gene: TRBV4-1
D gene: NA
J gene: TRBJ2-7
clone size: NA

CDR3 DNA: TGTGCCAGCAGCTTAGTGCCAGGGGCCATTCGCTACAATGAGCAGTTCTTC
CDR3 protein: CASSLVPGAIRYNEQFF
V gene: TRBV7-6
D gene: NA
J gene: TRBJ2-1
clone size: NA

CDR3 DNA: TGTGCCAGCAGCCAAGATCGGGGATCACCCCTCCACTTT
CDR3 protein: CASSQDRGSPLHF
V gene: TRBV3-1/TRBV3-2
D gene: NA
J gene: TRBJ1-6
clone size: NA

CDR3 DNA: TGTGCCAGCAGCTCACGCTCGACAGGGCTTACCCTCGGCACAGATACGCAGTATTTT
CDR3 protein: CASSSRSTGLTLGTDTQYF
V gene: TRBV9
D gene: TRBD1
J gene: TRBJ2-3
clone size: once

CDR3 DNA: TGTGCCAGCAGCGTAGCAGGGTACAATTCACCCCTCCACTTT
CDR3 protein: CASSVAGYNSPLHF
V gene: TRBV9
D gene: NA
J gene: TRBJ1-6
clone size: NA

CDR3 DNA: TGTGCCAGCAGCCAGCCCCGGGACAGGGTGTTCTCTGGGGCCAACGTCCTGACTTTC
CDR3 protein: CASSQPRDRVFSGANVLTF
V gene: TRBV3-1/TRBV3-2
D gene: TRBD1
J gene: TRBJ2-6
clone size: NA

CDR3 DNA: TGTGCCACCAGTAGGGGGCCCCTCACTGAAGCTTTCTTT
CDR3 protein: CATSRGPLTEAFF
V gene: TRBV15
D gene: TRBD1
J gene: TRBJ1-1
clone size: NA

CDR3 DNA: TGCGCCAGCAGCTCGGGCGCCGGCGGGACTAGCACAGATACGCAGTATTTT
CDR3 protein: CASSSGAGGTSTDTQYF
V gene: TRBV5-1
D gene: NA
J gene: TRBJ2-3
clone size: NA

CDR3 DNA: TGTGCCAGCAGGGGGGGGTCGGAGAGCACTGAAGCTTTCTTT
CDR3 protein: CASRGGSESTEAFF
V gene: TRBV9
D gene: NA
J gene: TRBJ1-1
clone size: NA

CDR3 DNA: TGTGCCAGCAGTTCAGAGGCGGGAGGCCCTCTGGGGGAGCAGTACTTC
CDR3 protein: CASSSEAGGPLGEQYF
V gene: TRBV6-5
D gene: TRBD2
J gene: TRBJ2-7
clone size: NA

CDR3 DNA: TGTGCCACCAGCGTCCTTGGGGCAGGAGCGGGAGAGACCCAGTACTTC
CDR3 protein: CATSVLGAGAGETQYF
V gene: TRBV24-1
D gene: NA
J gene: TRBJ2-5
clone size: NA

CDR3 DNA: TGTGCCAGCGGACCGGGACACTCCTACGAGCAGTACTTC
CDR3 protein: CASGPGHSYEQYF
V gene: TRBV9
D gene: NA
J gene: TRBJ2-7
clone size: NA

CDR3 DNA: TGTGCCAGCAGCGGCGGACTAGCGGGAGGACCAAGGGGAGAGACCCAGTACTTC
CDR3 protein: CASSGGLAGGPRGETQYF
V gene: TRBV7-2
D gene: TRBD2
J gene: TRBJ2-5
clone size: NA

CDR3 DNA: TGTGCCAGTAGTGGTCAATACAGGGGTTTGACCCAGTACTTC
CDR3 protein: CASSGQYRGLTQYF
V gene: TRBV19
D gene: TRBD1
J gene: TRBJ2-5
clone size: NA

CDR3 DNA: TGTGCCAGCAGTTTATTAGGGGTGGAGACCCAGTACTTC
CDR3 protein: CASSLLGVETQYF
V gene: TRBV27
D gene: NA
J gene: TRBJ2-5
clone size: NA

CDR3 DNA: TGTGCCAGCAGCTACGGCGGAGTAAGCGGCTACGAGCAGTACTTC
CDR3 protein: CASSYGGVSGYEQYF
V gene: TRBV5-6
D gene: NA
J gene: TRBJ2-7
clone size: NA

CDR3 DNA: TGCAGCTCCGCTAGGGGCGCGAGGACTGAAGCTTTCTTT
CDR3 protein: CSSARGARTEAFF
V gene: TRBV29-1
D gene: NA
J gene: TRBJ1-1
clone size: NA

CDR3 DNA: TGCGCCAGCAGCCAAGAAGCAGACACCTACGAGCAGTACTTC
CDR3 protein: CASSQEADTYEQYF
V gene: TRBV4-1
D gene: NA
J gene: TRBJ2-7
clone size: NA

CDR3 DNA: TGTGCCAGCAGCTTGTACAGGAGTAACACTGAAGCTTTCTTT
CDR3 protein: CASSLYRSNTEAFF
V gene: TRBV5-8
D gene: NA
J gene: TRBJ1-1
clone size: NA

CDR3 DNA: TGTGCCAGCAGCTTGACGGGAAACCCCTCCTACAATGAGCAGTTCTTC
CDR3 protein: CASSLTGNPSYNEQFF
V gene: TRBV5-5
D gene: NA
J gene: TRBJ2-1
clone size: NA

CDR3 DNA: TGTGCCAGCACCCGAGGGGGTGGGGATGAGCAGTTCTTC
CDR3 protein: CASTRGGGDEQFF
V gene: TRBV12-3/TRBV12-4
D gene: NA
J gene: TRBJ2-1
clone size: NA

CDR3 DNA: TGTGCCAGTAGTATCGATGGGAGTAGGACCGGGGAGCTGTTTTTT
CDR3 protein: CASSIDGSRTGELFF
V gene: TRBV19
D gene: NA
J gene: TRBJ2-2
clone size: many

CDR3 DNA: TGTGCCAGCAGCCCTCCCCGGGAGCAGGGGGCATATTCACCCCTCCACTTT
CDR3 protein: CASSPPREQGAYSPLHF
V gene: TRBV5-8
D gene: TRBD1
J gene: TRBJ1-6
clone size: NA

CDR3 DNA: TGCGCCAGCAGCTTGGGGGCGGGAGGGTACGAGCAGTACTTC
CDR3 protein: CASSLGAGGYEQYF
V gene: TRBV5-1
D gene: TRBD2
J gene: TRBJ2-7
clone size: NA

CDR3 DNA: TGTGCCAGCAGTGCCCTTGGTCTAGCTGCCCTCGGGGAGCTGTTTTTT
CDR3 protein: CASSALGLAALGELFF
V gene: TRBV28
D gene: NA
J gene: TRBJ2-2
clone size: NA

CDR3 DNA: TGTGCCAGCAGCTCAGTCCGGGCCAGGGGTTTCAATGAGCAGTTCTTC
CDR3 protein: CASSSVRARGFNEQFF
V gene: TRBV11-3
D gene: NA
J gene: TRBJ2-1
clone size: NA

CDR3 DNA: TGTGCCAGCAGCCAACCTAGGGGGATCGGAAACACCATATATTTT
CDR3 protein: CASSQPRGIGNTIYF
V gene: TRBV4-2
D gene: NA
J gene: TRBJ1-3
clone size: NA

CDR3 DNA: TGTGCCAGCAGCGCCTTAGGGGGTCTGGCCTACAATGAGCAGTTCTTC
CDR3 protein: CASSALGGLAYNEQFF
V gene: TRBV6-4
D gene: NA
J gene: TRBJ2-1
clone size: NA

CDR3 DNA: TGTGCCAGCAGTTCAGTTGGTAGAGGTACGCAGTATTTT
CDR3 protein: CASSSVGRGTQYF
V gene: TRBV28
D gene: NA
J gene: TRBJ2-3
clone size: NA

CDR3 DNA: TGTGCCAGCAGCCCGGGACTAGCGGGAGACCTACCGTTCTTC
CDR3 protein: CASSPGLAGDLPFF
V gene: TRBV7-2
D gene: TRBD2
J gene: TRBJ2-1
clone size: NA

CDR3 DNA: TGTGCCAGCAGTTTTGGGCCAAGGGAGACCCAGTACTTC
CDR3 protein: CASSFGPRETQYF
V gene: TRBV27
D gene: NA
J gene: TRBJ2-5
clone size: NA

CDR3 DNA: TGTGCCAGCAGTTTTACCTTAGCTGGCGAGCAGTACTTC
CDR3 protein: CASSFTLAGEQYF
V gene: TRBV27
D gene: NA
J gene: TRBJ2-7
clone size: NA

CDR3 DNA: TGTGCCAGCTCACCCTCGGGGGGGGCGAACTATGGCTACACCTTC
CDR3 protein: CASSPSGGANYGYTF
V gene: TRBV18
D gene: NA
J gene: TRBJ1-2
clone size: NA

CDR3 DNA: TGTGCCAGCAGCTTTAGCGGGTCAACTCATGAGCAGTTCTTC
CDR3 protein: CASSFSGSTHEQFF
V gene: TRBV11-3
D gene: TRBD2
J gene: TRBJ2-1
clone size: once

CDR3 DNA: TGTGCCAGCAGTAGGGGACAGGGGGGCCACAATGAGCAGTTCTTC
CDR3 protein: CASSRGQGGHNEQFF
V gene: TRBV6-5
D gene: TRBD1
J gene: TRBJ2-1
clone size: NA

CDR3 DNA: TGTGCCAGCAGCTTAAACGGAGGTAGCAATTCACCCCTCCACTTT
CDR3 protein: CASSLNGGSNSPLHF
V gene: TRBV7-3
D gene: NA
J gene: TRBJ1-6
clone size: few

CDR3 DNA: TGTGCCAGCAGCCCCACAGGGTTGGGCACCGGGGAGCTGTTTTTT
CDR3 protein: CASSPTGLGTGELFF
V gene: TRBV11-2
D gene: NA
J gene: TRBJ2-2
clone size: NA